Each of the 27 T cell receptor beta chains below was sequenced from the same sample in a study of blood T cell repertoires in COVID-19 (dated by TCRdb to 2018 to 2021). The library was built by means of the immunoSEQ multiplex PCR assay. This is the immuneACCESS table as TCRdb keeps it, with only in-frame sequences that have V and J called. A part of the clones is gone; compared with another copy, unresolved V genes explain less than half, and the rest is unexplained. In this sample the table shows hundreds of thousands of clones, over 65% of which occur a single time. In total, the top ten clones hold 2.6% of the sample. The source material was peripheral blood. These receptors all stem from a woman aged 65 to 85 with active or convalescent COVID-19.

The sample holds one count of this clone. V and J are TRBV10-3 and TRBJ1-1; D is possibly TRBD1 (5 bases). Germline V CDR1 and CDR2: ENHRY, SYGVKD. CDR3 length: 14 residues. V gave up 3 bases and J gave up 0 bases, with 8 bases separating them. CDR3 residues: CAISDSRVNTEAFF. DNA for the CDR3: TGTGCCATCAGTGACTCCAGGGTGAACACTGAAGCTTTCTTT.

The chain links TRBV15 to TRBJ2-5; TRBD1 aligns across 8 bases. From germline, CDR1 is LNHNV and CDR2 YYDKDF (reference sequence). V lost 5 bases, J lost 3 bases, and 2 bases stayed unmatched. The length of the CDR3 is 13 residues. The CDR3: CATSGQGKETQYF. The CDR3, as DNA: TGTGCCACCAGCGGACAGGGAAAAGAGACCCAGTACTTC.

The chain combines TRBV2 with TRBJ2-3, with D perhaps matching TRBD2 (6 bases). The germline V gene has CDR1 SNHLY and CDR2 FYNNEI. The CDR3 covers 14 residues. Deletions cut 7 bases from V and 3 bases from J, with 14 bases between. CDR3 residues: CASTRTIGTDTQYF. Here the CDR3 DNA reads TGTGCCAGCACCCGGACTATAGGGACAGATACGCAGTATTTT.

The chain employs TRBV11-2 and TRBJ1-6; 7 bases are shared with TRBD1. The germline V gene encodes CDR1 SGHAT and CDR2 FQNNGV. CDR3 length: 15 residues. Germline trimming cut 6 bases from V and 6 bases from J; bases unmatched to any gene: 8. CDR3 in DNA: TGTGCCAGCAGACCTGGGACAGATTTTAATTCACCCCTCCACTTT. Amino acid sequence: CASRPGTDFNSPLHF.

This clone appeared once. The same CDR3 can be traced to other DNA sequences in this sample. This chain uses TRBV7-7 with TRBJ2-5; 12 bases are shared with TRBD2. The CDR3 spans 15 residues. Germline V gene data show CDR1 as SSHAT and CDR2 as FNYEAQ (reference sequence). Trimming cost V 4 bases and J 4 bases; bases outside gene matches: 4. The CDR3 DNA is TGTGCCAGCAGCTCCCTAGCGGGGGGGCGAGAGACCCAGTACTTC. Protein sequence: CASSSLAGGRETQYF.

The chain combines TRBV2 with TRBJ2-3; 7 bases match TRBD1. Germline V gene data show CDR1 as SNHLY and CDR2 as FYNNEI. The CDR3 runs to 14 residues. V shed 4 bases and J 4 bases; nucleotides not matched to a gene: 5. The CDR3 DNA follows: TGTGCCAGCAGTGGGACAGGACCCGCAGATACGCAGTATTTT. Protein: CASSGTGPADTQYF.

This chain joins TRBV3-1 (or the pseudogene TRBV3-2) and TRBJ2-7; perhaps TRBD2 as D (5 bases). With 1 base removed from V and 0 bases from J, the gap between germline ends came to 7 bases. Germline V gives CDR1 LGHDT, CDR2 YNNKEL (reference sequence). This CDR3 spans 14 amino acids. For the CDR3, the DNA is TGTGCCAGCAGCCAAGGTAGCGTCTCCTACGAGCAGTACTTC. Translation: CASSQGSVSYEQYF.

The CDR3 protein is CASSLSRVGAGNTIYF. CDR3 sequence (DNA): TGTGCCAGCAGTTTGTCCAGGGTTGGGGCTGGAAACACCATATATTTT. J is TRBJ1-3 and V is TRBV6-5; D possibly corresponds to TRBD1 (5 bases). This CDR3 has 16 residues. CDR1 MNHEY and CDR2 SVGAGI come from the germline V gene. V shed 4 bases and J shed 2 bases, with 15 bases lying between them.

The rearrangement links TRBV11-2 to TRBJ1-5; D gene unclear. Trimming took 5 bases from V and 5 from J, leaving 13 bases between them. CDR1 is SGHAT, CDR2 FQNNGV, per germline. This CDR3 region has 14 residues. The CDR3: CASSARLGDQPQHF. The CDR3, as DNA: TGTGCCAGCAGCGCCCGCCTAGGAGATCAGCCCCAGCATTTT.

This clone appeared a single time. The chain combines TRBV29-1 with TRBJ1-1; TRBD1 agrees at 10 bases. This CDR3 is 14 amino acids long. Per germline, CDR1 SQVTM and CDR2 ANQGSEA. The V gene end was trimmed by 8 bases and the J gene end by 0 bases; junction bases not matched to a gene: 6. The CDR3 region is CSTTGGGMNTEAFF. CDR3 DNA: TGCAGCACGACAGGGGGCGGGATGAACACTGAAGCTTTCTTT.

The V and J genes are TRBV30 and TRBJ2-5; TRBD1 matches at 7 bases. The CDR3 runs to 13 residues. CDR1 is GTSNPN and CDR2 is SVGIG in the germline V gene (reference sequence). The junction had 6 bases not matched to a gene; V was cut back by 3 bases and J by 5 bases. CDR3 protein: CAWSPTGVETQYF. CDR3 DNA: TGTGCCTGGAGCCCAACAGGGGTGGAGACCCAGTACTTC.

The CDR3 nucleotides read TGTGCCAGTAGTCCGGGACAGTCCTCCTACGAGCAGTACTTC. It codes for CASSPGQSSYEQYF. The chain employs TRBV19 and TRBJ2-7; 7 positions match TRBD1. Germline trimming cut 5 bases from V and 0 bases from J; bases unmatched to any gene: 4. From germline, CDR1 is LNHDA and CDR2 SQIVND (reference sequence). The CDR3 has 14 amino acids.

V and J are TRBV28 and TRBJ2-6; 7 nucleotides align to TRBD2. This CDR3 is 14 amino acids long. From germline, CDR1 is MDHEN and CDR2 SYDVKM. V trimming: 8 bases; J trimming: 2 bases; junction bases outside the gene matches: 3. The CDR3 sequence is CASGGGTGANVLTF. For the CDR3, the DNA is TGTGCCAGCGGGGGAGGGACTGGGGCCAACGTCCTGACTTTC. The full variable domain, rest sourced from reference TRBV28 and TRBJ2-6, is DVKVTQSSRYLVKRTGEKVFLECVQDMDHENMFWYRQDPGLGLRLIYFSYDVKMKEKGDIPEGYSVSREKKERFSLILESASTNQTSMYLCASGGGTGANVLTFGAGSRLTVL.

The CDR3 region is CASSFSRAGAESGANVLTF. CDR3 nucleotides: TGTGCCAGTAGTTTTTCTCGGGCAGGGGCCGAGTCTGGGGCCAACGTCCTGACTTTC. The chain couples TRBV19 to TRBJ2-6; D may be TRBD1 (6 bases). Deletions cut 5 bases from V and 1 base from J, with 21 bases between. This CDR3 is 19 amino acids long. CDR1 LNHDA and CDR2 SQIVND come from the germline V gene (reference sequence).

The chain combines TRBV27 with TRBJ2-5; TRBD2 matches at 15 bases. The ends lost 5 bases at V and 5 bases at J; junction bases unmatched: 6. The CDR3 loop spans 16 amino acids. Germline V gene sequence: CDR1 MNHEY, CDR2 SMNVEV (reference sequence). As DNA, the CDR3 is TGTGCCAGCAGTCGTCGGACTAGCGGGAGGGGTGAGACCCAGTACTTC. It encodes CASSRRTSGRGETQYF.

The chain carries TRBV24-1 and TRBJ1-2, with D possibly being TRBD1 (6 bases). Trimming removed 7 bases from V and 6 bases from J, with 14 bases in between. Germline CDR1 and CDR2: KGHDR and SFDVKD. The CDR3 length is 13 residues. The CDR3 DNA is TGTGCCACCAGGGGGGGGGCAGGCGATGGCTACACCTTC. It encodes CATRGGAGDGYTF.

The chain has TRBV19 and TRBJ2-7; 9 bases are shared with TRBD1. The CDR3 totals 18 residues. V lost 5 bases to trimming and J lost 0 bases; unmatched junction nucleotides: 14. In germline, CDR1 is LNHDA, CDR2 SQIVND (reference sequence). CDR3 in amino acids: CASSPVPGQGTSSYEQYF. CDR3 coding DNA: TGTGCCAGTAGTCCAGTCCCGGGACAGGGAACAAGCTCCTACGAGCAGTACTTC.

The rearrangement uses TRBV2 and TRBJ2-1; 14 bases match TRBD2. V shed 6 bases, J shed 7 bases, and the junction held 5 bases outside the gene matches. Germline assignment: CDR1 SNHLY and CDR2 FYNNEI. The CDR3 is made up of 15 amino acids. CDR3 protein: CASRAGTSGSNEQFF. For the CDR3, the DNA is TGTGCCAGCAGGGCCGGGACTAGCGGGAGTAATGAGCAGTTCTTC.

V usage is TRBV7-9 and J usage is TRBJ2-3; 10 bases fit TRBD2. Unmatched junction bases numbered 7, after V lost 7 bases and J lost 6 bases. The CDR3 runs to 14 residues. Germline CDR1 reads SEHNR; CDR2 reads FQNEAQ (reference sequence). The CDR3 loop reads CASTSAGGYDTQYF. As DNA, the CDR3 is TGTGCCAGCACCTCAGCGGGAGGGTACGATACGCAGTATTTT.

The chain links TRBV9 to TRBJ1-2; possibly TRBD1 for D (6 bases). V gave up 0 bases and J gave up 1 base, with 10 bases separating them. The germline V gene has CDR1 SGDLS and CDR2 YYNGEE. This CDR3 has 15 residues. CDR3 amino acids: CASSVEIRGNYGYTF. The CDR3 DNA sequence: TGTGCCAGCAGCGTAGAGATCAGGGGTAACTATGGCTACACCTTC. Combining the CDR3 with reference TRBV9 and TRBJ1-2 gives the whole variable domain DSGVTQTPKHLITATGQRVTLRCSPRSGDLSVYWYQQSLDQGLQFLIQYYNGEERAKGNILERFSAQQFPDLHSELNLSSLELGDSALYFCASSVEIRGNYGYTFGSGTRLTVV.

The chain joins TRBV5-1 to TRBJ2-7, with 10 bases identical to TRBD1. The CDR3 runs 14 residues. The V and J ends lost 7 bases and 1 base, in that order; junction bases with no gene match: 5. Germline assignment: CDR1 SGHRS and CDR2 YFSETQ. The CDR3 bases are TGCGCCAGCGCTGGGGGACAGGGGTCCTACGAGCAGTACTTC. Protein sequence: CASAGGQGSYEQYF.

The V gene is TRBV6-5, the J gene TRBJ1-1, with D tentatively TRBD1 (6 bases). Germline loops: CDR1 MNHEY, CDR2 SVGAGI. This CDR3 contains 13 residues. V lost 5 bases and J lost 8, with 15 bases in between. This CDR3 is CASSKQGTPEAFF. The DNA of the CDR3 is TGTGCCAGCAGTAAACAGGGAACCCCAGAAGCTTTCTTT.

The V and J genes are TRBV28 and TRBJ1-2, with D perhaps TRBD1 (6 bases). The germline CDR1 and CDR2 sequences are MDHEN and SYDVKM. The V and J ends lost 4 bases and 4 bases respectively, with 16 bases between them. This CDR3 is 15 amino acids long. The CDR3 here is CASSYGGGTGYGYTF. The CDR3 nucleotides are TGTGCCAGCAGTTACGGGGGGGGCACTGGCTATGGCTACACCTTC.

This clone came up a few times. V usage is TRBV2 and J usage is TRBJ1-2; 7 nucleotides line up with TRBD1. Germline assignment: CDR1 SNHLY and CDR2 FYNNEI. Losses at the gene ends were 4 bases for V and 4 bases for J; bases not matched to a gene: 3. CDR3 length: 13 amino acids. The CDR3 loop is CASSGDSLYGYTF. The CDR3 nucleotides read TGTGCCAGCAGTGGGGACAGCCTCTATGGCTACACCTTC.

The V call is TRBV7-9, the J call TRBJ2-2; 8 positions match TRBD1. The CDR3 loop spans 17 amino acids. Trimming at V came to 5 bases and at J to 5 bases, leaving 13 bases not matched to a gene. CDR1 and CDR2 from the germline V gene are SEHNR and FQNEAQ (reference sequence). The CDR3 DNA follows: TGTGCCAGCAGCCCTAGAGGTTCCAGGGGGCTTACCGGGGAGCTGTTTTTT. Protein sequence: CASSPRGSRGLTGELFF.

This clone was counted once. The chain is built from TRBV28 and TRBJ2-7, with D maybe TRBD1 (5 bases). The CDR3 has 14 amino acids. V lost 10 bases, J lost 5 bases, and 21 bases lay in between. From germline, CDR1 is MDHEN and CDR2 SYDVKM. The CDR3 spells CATNEAGWANEQYF. In DNA, the CDR3 is TGTGCCACCAATGAAGCAGGGTGGGCCAACGAGCAGTACTTC. The full variable domain, in which reference TRBV28 and TRBJ2-7 provide the parts outside the CDR3, is DVKVTQSSRYLVKRTGEKVFLECVQDMDHENMFWYRQDPGLGLRLIYFSYDVKMKEKGDIPEGYSVSREKKERFSLILESASTNQTSMYLCATNEAGWANEQYFGPGTRLTVT.

The rearrangement links TRBV12-3 or TRBV12-4 to TRBJ1-2, with D uncertain. This CDR3 has 12 residues. Trimming shortened V by 8 bases and J by 4 bases, and 11 bases separated the two germline ends. The CDR3 reads CASVREGYGYTF. The CDR3 DNA is TGTGCCAGCGTAAGGGAGGGCTATGGCTACACCTTC.